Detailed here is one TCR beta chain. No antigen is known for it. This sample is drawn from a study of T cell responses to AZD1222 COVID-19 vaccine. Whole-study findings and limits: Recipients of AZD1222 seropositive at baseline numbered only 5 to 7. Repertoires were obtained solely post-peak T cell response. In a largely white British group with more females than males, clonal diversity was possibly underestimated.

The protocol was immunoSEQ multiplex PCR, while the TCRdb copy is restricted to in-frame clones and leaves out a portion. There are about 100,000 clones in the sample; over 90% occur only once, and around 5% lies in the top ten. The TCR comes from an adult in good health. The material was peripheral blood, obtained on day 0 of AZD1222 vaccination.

DNA of the CDR3: TGCGCCAGCAGCCATCCACCGGGACTAGGGGCCAATGAGCAGTTCTTC. As protein: CASSHPPGLGANEQFF. The chain couples TRBV5-1 to TRBJ2-1; 8 nucleotides match TRBD2. Per germline, CDR1 SGHRS and CDR2 YFSETQ. Trimming removed 4 bases from V and 6 bases from J; junction bases left unmatched: 12. The CDR3 runs 16 residues.